This entry lists 13 T cell receptor beta chains sequenced from one sample in a study of CXCR3-negative and CXCR3-positive naive CD8 T cells. Study conclusions and caveats: Naive CXCR3-positive cells had TRB CDR3s more hydrophobic than those of CXCR3-negative naive cells.

All TRB cDNA libraries came from 5' RACE performed with UMI labels. TCRdb reprocessed the 5' RACE reads and keeps a single row for each CDR3 protein, giving no DNA. The sample totals roughly 120,000 distinct CDR3 sequences. These receptors have no identified antigens. Sequencing input: naive CXCR3+ CD8+ T cells from blood. Regarding subset: CD45RO-CCR7+CD27+CD95- naive CD8+ T cells expressing CXCR3 (TNR3+). These receptors were taken from a human donor in good health. Some clones in this sample may be carry-over from other donors' samples.

This chain uses TRBV20-1 with TRBJ2-7; with no DNA, the TCRdb D assignment of TRBD2 cannot be verified. The CDR3 sequence is 12 residues long. Germline CDR1 reads DFQATT; CDR2 reads SNEGSKA (reference sequence). The CDR3 sequence is CSASAGGHEQYF.

The chain employs TRBV5-1 and TRBJ2-7; the D call of TRBD1 rests on TCRdb alone, since no DNA is present to check it. The CDR3 has 16 residues. CDR1 is SGHRS and CDR2 is YFSETQ in the germline V gene. This chain's CDR3 is CASSLLGGQATTEQYF.

The chain carries TRBV10-1 and TRBJ1-1. The CDR3 runs 14 residues. The germline gives CDR1 WNHNN, CDR2 SYGVQD (reference sequence). The CDR3: CASSDDRQNTEAFF.

This sequence joins TRBV29-1 and TRBJ1-2; TCRdb's D call of TRBD1 is untestable without DNA. Germline CDR1 SQVTM, CDR2 ANQGSEA. This CDR3 is built from 17 residues. The CDR3 protein is CSVEDALLEDTNYGYTF.

The CDR3 is CSVEGGQSHSSYNEQFF. The chain carries TRBV29-1 and TRBJ2-1; TCRdb's D call, TRBD1, is unchecked because there is no DNA. Germline CDR1 and CDR2: SQVTM and ANQGSEA. CDR3 size: 17 residues.

CDR3 amino acids: CASTAYAGGYNEQFF. The V and J genes are TRBV19 and TRBJ2-1. The CDR3 extends over 15 amino acids. The germline gives CDR1 LNHDA, CDR2 SQIVND (reference sequence). Together with reference TRBV19 and TRBJ2-1, the CDR3 gives the full variable domain: DGGITQSPKYLFRKEGQNVTLSCEQNLNHDAMYWYRQDPGQGLRLIYYSQIVNDFQKGDIAEGYSVSREKKESFPLTVTSAQKNPTAFYLCASTAYAGGYNEQFFGPGTRLTVL.

The chain links TRBV6-1 to TRBJ2-7; the D call of TRBD2 rests on TCRdb alone, since no DNA is present to check it. CDR3 size: 14 residues. Germline V gene sequence: CDR1 MNHNS, CDR2 SASEGT. The CDR3 is CATIRAGPGHEQYF.

CDR3 region: CASSQDRAGLYGYTF. V is TRBV4-1 and J is TRBJ1-2. Germline V gives CDR1 MGHRA, CDR2 YSYEKL. CDR3 length: 15 amino acids.

The chain links TRBV25-1 to TRBJ1-1. The CDR3 sequence is 15 residues long. CDR1 and CDR2 (germline): MGHDK, SYGVNS. This CDR3 is CASRQMWGENTEAFF.

This rearrangement joins TRBV12-3 or TRBV12-4 to TRBJ2-2; the D gene TCRdb calls, TRBD2, cannot be checked with no DNA. The length of the CDR3 is 15 residues. CDR3 amino acids: CASSDGLANTGELFF.

The V call is TRBV5-1, the J call TRBJ2-3. Germline V gene lookup returns CDR1 SGHRS and CDR2 YFSETQ. This CDR3 has 17 amino acids. CDR3 residues: CASSLDIAGASTDTQYF.

This chain uses TRBV29-1 with TRBJ1-1; TCRdb's D call, TRBD1, is unchecked because there is no DNA. This CDR3 contains 13 residues. The germline gives CDR1 SQVTM, CDR2 ANQGSEA. This chain's CDR3 is CSARTGYEPEAFF.

The rearrangement joins TRBV12-3 or TRBV12-4 to TRBJ2-5; TCRdb names TRBD2, which stays unverified in the absence of DNA. The CDR3 runs 14 residues. The CDR3 is CASSFAGGEETQYF.